This entry features one T cell receptor (beta chain) sequence. Its antigen target is currently unknown. There are no base qualities to consult, and no much larger clone falls within one base. The data originate from a study of Graves' ophthalmopathy and Graves' hyperthyroidism (dated by TCRdb to between 2018 and 2020). About the investigation overall: A patient counted as having stable hyperthyroidism if there was no progression to ophthalmopathy within 18 months of follow-up. TCR beta repertoire signatures were used to distinguish Graves' ophthalmopathy from Graves' hyperthyroidism and to predict progression to ophthalmopathy. In total, under 150 blood samples were TCR-sequenced: some 43 ophthalmopathy, around 75 hyperthyroidism and about 17 hyperthyroidism-to-ophthalmopathy patients. To explore V-J signatures that distinguish ophthalmopathy from hyperthyroidism, a discovery set of 100 patients was enrolled, made up of over 40 with ophthalmopathy and around 60 with stable hyperthyroidism. An independent validation cohort comprised under 20 hyperthyroidism patients and roughly 15 patients who later progressed from hyperthyroidism to ophthalmopathy. In roughly six hyperthyroidism patients, T-cell repertoires of thyroid tissue and blood were compared. Following sample collection, hyperthyroidism patients were given methimazole at a starting dose of 30 mg daily, and ophthalmopathy patients were given high-dose intravenous methylprednisolone.

The hyperthyroidism patients were 18 to 65 years old and newly diagnosed, with a disease duration of less than 2 months. Patients with other autoimmune diseases, uncontrolled infections, pregnancy or lactation were excluded. Clinical symptoms, serum thyroxine, TRAb, thyroid ultrasound and orbital computed tomography formed the basis of the diagnosis. Total RNA was extracted with Trizol reagent and quality-checked on an Agilent 2100 Bioanalyzer. The germline V gene sets CDR1 to SGHRS and CDR2 to YFSETQ. Trimming accounts for 5 bases at V and 6 bases at J, while the number of junction bases matched to no gene is 11. The CDR3 contains 15 residues, cysteine and phenylalanine counted. Solely the CDR3 DNA is kept, with 45 bases framed from the first base. For repertoire sequencing, TCR beta CDR3 regions were amplified from RNA transcripts. The first round of RT-PCR was done with HTBI primers and the Qiagen OneStep RT-PCR kit, and was followed by a second round of multiplex PCR, then size selection and purification. Libraries were sequenced on an Illumina HiSeq2000 using paired-end 100 bp reads. In the original analysis: SOAPnuke was used to process the reads, throwing out any read that had adapters, had uncalled bases, had a mean Phred below 15, or lacked an exact constant-primer or identifier match. COPE v1.2.5 was used to merge the high-quality paired reads. Clonotypes were defined as unique nucleotide sequences and were aligned to IMGT TRB V, D and J references using MiTCR v1.1. The analysis was limited to V-J combinations with a frequency above 0.0001, which together covered over 99% of the repertoires. For each V-J combination, a TCR clonal expansion and chaos score was defined as the ratio of F50 clonal expansion to chaos observed in the TCRdist matrix. Welch's t-statistics and random forest were used to reduce features to about 14 V-J combinations, which were fed into a naive Bayes classifier. The similarity between thyroid and blood repertoires was quantified using the Morisita-Horn index. Through fastp at Q25 and MiXCR, TCRdb rebuilt clones from the public reads, retaining in-frame beta chains. Duplicate CDR3 protein sequences are folded into a single record with the most common DNA and genes. These V and J calls are TCRdb output, not the study's own analysis. The sample includes more than 1,000,000 distinct CDR3 sequences, with 35% to 45% observed a single time. The top ten constitute approximately 12% of the sample.

What the research found in general, with its limitations: In validation, the model predicted ophthalmopathy progression with more than 70% sensitivity and 72.22% specificity; eleven to twelve predicted patients were CT-confirmed with GO in a median of approximately 6.5 months. Most of the expanded thyroid clonotypes with a frequency above 0.001 were also detected in blood, and it was suggested that the thyroid immune response may be reflected by blood repertoires. No statistical method was used to set the sample size in advance, and the investigators knew which group each participant was assigned to. Ophthalmopathy was separated from stable hyperthyroidism by the 13-signature model with roughly 90% sensitivity and roughly 83% specificity in cross-validation and with 80%/75% in the test set.

This TCR was sampled from an adult man with Graves' hyperthyroidism. Specimen: peripheral blood or thyroid tissue (not recorded which). The V and J segments used are TRBV5-1 and TRBJ2-7, and TRBD1 aligns with 10 junction nucleotides. For the CDR3, the sequence is CASSYRTGGGAEQYF. The DNA sequence reads TGCGCCAGCAGTTATCGGACAGGGGGAGGCGCCGAGCAGTACTTC. Outside the CDR3, residues come from the reference TRBV5-1 and TRBJ2-7 proteins, so the full variable domain is: KAGVTQTPRYLIKTRGQQVTLSCSPISGHRSVSWYQQTPGQGLQFLFEYFSETQRNKGNFPGRFSGRQFSNSRSEMNVSTLELGDSALYLCASSYRTGGGAEQYFGPGTRLTVT.